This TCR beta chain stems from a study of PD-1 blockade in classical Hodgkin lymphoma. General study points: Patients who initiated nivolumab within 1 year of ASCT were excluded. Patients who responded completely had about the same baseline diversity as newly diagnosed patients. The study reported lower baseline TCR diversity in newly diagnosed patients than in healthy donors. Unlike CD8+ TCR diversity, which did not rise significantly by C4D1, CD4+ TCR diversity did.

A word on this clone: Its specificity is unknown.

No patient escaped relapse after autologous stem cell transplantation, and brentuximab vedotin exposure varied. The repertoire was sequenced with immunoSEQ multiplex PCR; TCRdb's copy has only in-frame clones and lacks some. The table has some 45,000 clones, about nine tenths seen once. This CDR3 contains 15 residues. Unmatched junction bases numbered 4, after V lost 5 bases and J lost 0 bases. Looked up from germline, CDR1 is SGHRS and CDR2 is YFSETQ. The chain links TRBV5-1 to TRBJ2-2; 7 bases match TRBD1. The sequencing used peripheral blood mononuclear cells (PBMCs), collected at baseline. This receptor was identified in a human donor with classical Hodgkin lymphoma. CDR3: CASSSGTANTGELFF. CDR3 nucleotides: TGCGCCAGCAGTTCCGGGACAGCGAACACCGGGGAGCTGTTTTTT.